The clone carrying this TCR beta chain has a handful of counts. The sample originates from a study of immune characterization of retroperitoneal liposarcoma. TCRdb used MiXCR to reprocess the PCR reads, holding one entry per CDR3 protein. The sample has some 11,000 distinct CDR3 sequences, roughly 23% seen once. The CDR3 sequence is 17 residues long. V lost 5 bases, J lost 4 bases, and 13 bases stayed unmatched. Germline values: CDR1 MNHEY, CDR2 SVGAGI. The sequencing sample was made of blood. The chain recombines TRBV6-5 with TRBJ2-5; 10 bases match TRBD2. The sequence derives from a female donor with retroperitoneal liposarcoma. The CDR3 DNA is TGTGCCAGCAGTAAGCTCCCAGCGGGAGGGTTACGAGAGACCCAGTACTTC. Residues: CASSKLPAGGLRETQYF.